The rows below give T cell receptor beta chains drawn from one sample of a study of cytomegalovirus exposure and HLA in healthy donors. Libraries were prepared by immunoSEQ multiplex PCR; TCRdb keeps only in-frame clonotypes and omits some of them. The table has 120,000 or so clones, 70% to 80% seen once. Sequencing was carried out using PBMCs. The receptor source for this set is a man aged 35-49 years in good health and CMV-seropositive. CDR3s include the opening cysteine and the closing phenylalanine or tryptophan. A D gene is named only where the DNA matches it firmly. For some rows the clone size is stated as once, few or many, or as a class when expanded; others skip it.

DNA: TGTGCCTGGGCGGGACAGGGGGCTCTAGGTGAAGCTTTCTTT
CDR3: CAWAGQGALGEAFF
size: -
length: 14
V: TRBV30
D: TRBD1
J: TRBJ1-1

DNA: TGTGCCAGCAGCGCGGGACTAGCGGGACGAAATACGCAGTATTTT
CDR3: CASSAGLAGRNTQYF
size: few
length: 15
V: TRBV9
D: TRBD2
J: TRBJ2-3

DNA: TGTGCCAGCAGCCCGTACAGTACTGAAGCTTTCTTT
CDR3: CASSPYSTEAFF
size: -
length: 12
V: TRBV9
D: -
J: TRBJ1-1

DNA: TGTGCCAGCAGCTTCCCCGGGACAGAGGACGAAGAGACCCAGTACTTC
CDR3: CASSFPGTEDEETQYF
size: -
length: 16
V: TRBV7-9
D: TRBD1
J: TRBJ2-5

DNA: TGTGCCAGCAGTTATGATCGACAGAACTATGGCTACACCTTC
CDR3: CASSYDRQNYGYTF
size: -
length: 14
V: TRBV6-5
D: -
J: TRBJ1-2

DNA: TGCGCCAGCTGCACACAGGGAGACTACACAGATACGCAGTATTTT
CDR3: CASCTQGDYTDTQYF
size: -
length: 15
V: TRBV5-1
D: -
J: TRBJ2-3

DNA: TGTGCCGTACAGGGGGATTCCTACAATGAGCAGTTCTTC
CDR3: CAVQGDSYNEQFF
size: -
length: 13
V: TRBV10-3
D: TRBD1
J: TRBJ2-1

DNA: TGTGCCAGCTCACCTTCATCGGGCGGGGGGAGCTCCTACGAGCAGTACTTC
CDR3: CASSPSSGGGSSYEQYF
size: few
length: 17
V: TRBV18
D: TRBD2
J: TRBJ2-7

DNA: TGTGCCAGCAGTTACTCGAGAGCCACCGTCTATGGCTACACCTTC
CDR3: CASSYSRATVYGYTF
size: -
length: 15
V: TRBV6-5
D: -
J: TRBJ1-2

DNA: TGTGCCAGCAGCTTGGACAGGGGACAAGAGACCCAGTACTTC
CDR3: CASSLDRGQETQYF
size: once
length: 14
V: TRBV5-4
D: TRBD1
J: TRBJ2-5

DNA: TGTGCTAGCCGGAGCGATACGCGCAGCGGGGAGCTGTTTTTT
CDR3: CASRSDTRSGELFF
size: -
length: 14
V: TRBV7-7
D: -
J: TRBJ2-2

DNA: TGTGCCAGCAGTGAGTGGGCGAACACTGAAGCTTTCTTT
CDR3: CASSEWANTEAFF
size: -
length: 13
V: TRBV2
D: -
J: TRBJ1-1

DNA: TGTGCCTCACGACAGGGGGCGGAAACTAATGAAAAACTGTTTTTT
CDR3: CASRQGAETNEKLFF
size: few
length: 15
V: TRBV30
D: TRBD1
J: TRBJ1-4

DNA: TGCGCCAGCAGCCATGCTCGGGACACAACTAGGATCGGGGAGCTGTTTTTT
CDR3: CASSHARDTTRIGELFF
size: -
length: 17
V: TRBV4-3
D: -
J: TRBJ2-2

DNA: TGTGCCAGGACAGGAGTCAATCAGCCCCAGCATTTT
CDR3: CARTGVNQPQHF
size: -
length: 12
V: TRBV5-6
D: -
J: TRBJ1-5

DNA: TGTGCCAGCAGCGGCTACGGGCGGGAGGGCTACGAGCAGTACTTC
CDR3: CASSGYGREGYEQYF
size: -
length: 15
V: TRBV5-6
D: TRBD2
J: TRBJ2-7

DNA: TGTGCCAGCAGCCCTGGCGGGGGGACCACAGATACGCAGTATTTT
CDR3: CASSPGGGTTDTQYF
size: -
length: 15
V: TRBV5-4
D: TRBD2
J: TRBJ2-3

DNA: TGTGCCAGCAGCTTAAGGAGCGGGAGCGGCAATGAGCAGTTCTTC
CDR3: CASSLRSGSGNEQFF
size: -
length: 15
V: TRBV7-9
D: TRBD2
J: TRBJ2-1

DNA: TGTGCCAGCAGTGTCCCCGGGACTAGCGGCTACGAGCAGTACTTC
CDR3: CASSVPGTSGYEQYF
size: -
length: 15
V: TRBV28
D: TRBD2
J: TRBJ2-7

DNA: TGTTCCAGCAACCCTGGGGGGGGGTACGGGCGGCCAGATACGCAGTATTTT
CDR3: CSSNPGGGYGRPDTQYF
size: -
length: 17
V: TRBV7-9
D: TRBD2
J: TRBJ2-3

DNA: TGTGCCAGCAGCTTGGAAGTGAACGGGGGAAAACTGTTTTTT
CDR3: CASSLEVNGGKLFF
size: -
length: 14
V: TRBV5-4
D: -
J: TRBJ1-4

DNA: TGTGCCAGCAGTGGCACAGGGTACCAGCCCCAGCATTTT
CDR3: CASSGTGYQPQHF
size: -
length: 13
V: TRBV6-6
D: -
J: TRBJ1-5

DNA: TGTGCCAGTAGTCTCCAGGGACTGACGACCCAGCATTTT
CDR3: CASSLQGLTTQHF
size: -
length: 13
V: TRBV19
D: -
J: TRBJ1-5

DNA: TGCGCCAGCAGCTTGGGACTAGCGGTGAATACGCAGTATTTT
CDR3: CASSLGLAVNTQYF
size: -
length: 14
V: TRBV5-1
D: TRBD2
J: TRBJ2-3

DNA: TGTGCCAGCAGGACCCAGGGTGGTCGGACTGAAGCTTTCTTT
CDR3: CASRTQGGRTEAFF
size: -
length: 14
V: TRBV7-8
D: -
J: TRBJ1-1

DNA: TGTGCCAGCAGGGACAGGGTGGACTATGGCTACACCTTC
CDR3: CASRDRVDYGYTF
size: -
length: 13
V: TRBV6-5
D: TRBD1
J: TRBJ1-2

DNA: TGTGCCACCAGCAGAGATAATCCAGGGGGAGCCTACAATGAGCAGTTCTTC
CDR3: CATSRDNPGGAYNEQFF
size: -
length: 17
V: TRBV15
D: TRBD1
J: TRBJ2-1

DNA: TGCGCCAGCAGCCGGCAACTACCGGGACAGGGTATAGGGACCCAGTACTTC
CDR3: CASSRQLPGQGIGTQYF
size: -
length: 17
V: TRBV4-3
D: TRBD1
J: TRBJ2-5

DNA: TGTGCCAGCAGCCTCTCCGGGGAAAACTATGGCTACACCTTC
CDR3: CASSLSGENYGYTF
size: -
length: 14
V: TRBV7-9
D: -
J: TRBJ1-2

DNA: TGTGCCAACTCCGGGACTAGCGGGACCATCTACGAGCAGTACTTC
CDR3: CANSGTSGTIYEQYF
size: -
length: 15
V: TRBV10-3
D: TRBD2
J: TRBJ2-7

DNA: TGTGCCAGCAGCTTAACCCCTCCGGGAGTGGGCTTCGGTTATTTT
CDR3: CASSLTPPGVGFGYF
size: once
length: 15
V: TRBV11-3
D: -
J: TRBJ2-3

DNA: TGTGCCAGCAGCTTCGGGAAAAATGAGCAGTTCTTC
CDR3: CASSFGKNEQFF
size: once
length: 12
V: TRBV7-9
D: -
J: TRBJ2-1

DNA: TGTGCCCCCGGGTCTAACTATGGCTACACCTTC
CDR3: CAPGSNYGYTF
size: -
length: 11
V: TRBV2
D: -
J: TRBJ1-2

DNA: TGTGCCGGCCGACTAGCGGGAGAGGTAGATACGCAGTATTTT
CDR3: CAGRLAGEVDTQYF
size: once
length: 14
V: TRBV10-3
D: TRBD2
J: TRBJ2-3